This is a list of T cell receptor beta chains from one sample in a study of vaccination and CD4 T cells after COVID-19. The antigens these receptors bind are not known. TCRdb used MiXCR to reprocess the PCR reads, holding one entry per CDR3 protein. The sample yields over 20,000 distinct CDR3 sequences, over 40% seen once. Material for sequencing was CD4+ T cells from blood, cultured in vitro. Receptors were obtained from a human donor who had recovered from COVID-19. Both conserved end residues are part of each CDR3.

v_call: TRBV6-5
cdr3_aa: CASSYGSLFRGRENSPLHF

v_call: TRBV6-4
cdr3_aa: CASYGGAGGDYGYTF

v_call: TRBV6-2/TRBV6-3
cdr3_aa: CASSYLRLAGGTGELFF

v_call: TRBV6-1
cdr3_aa: CASGQGLSGNTIYF

v_call: TRBV20-1
cdr3_aa: CSAREGGTVNQPQHF

v_call: TRBV30
cdr3_aa: CAWLAGVPTDTQYF

v_call: TRBV30
cdr3_aa: CAWTNSGQGSSPLHF

v_call: TRBV5-8
cdr3_aa: CASSLGLAVDTDTQYF

v_call: TRBV30
cdr3_aa: CARQGAYEQYF

v_call: TRBV20-1
cdr3_aa: CSARVGGNQPQHF

v_call: TRBV20-1
cdr3_aa: CSAPSLRGYTF

v_call: TRBV6-1
cdr3_aa: CASSRLAGRNEQYF

v_call: TRBV25-1
cdr3_aa: CASRVGLNTEAFF

v_call: TRBV7-9
cdr3_aa: CASSLVAVTEAFF

v_call: TRBV5-4
cdr3_aa: CASSLESVSETQYF

v_call: TRBV6-1
cdr3_aa: CASTQGGAYNSPLHF

v_call: TRBV6-1
cdr3_aa: CASNRGSMNTEAFF

v_call: TRBV6-5
cdr3_aa: CASSYSKAYGYTF

v_call: TRBV6-2/TRBV6-3
cdr3_aa: CASTRGGARSNQPQHF

v_call: TRBV29-1
cdr3_aa: CSVLVAGADTGELFF

v_call: TRBV19
cdr3_aa: CASSMWQYNQPQHF

v_call: TRBV19
cdr3_aa: CASRATRDTEAFF

v_call: TRBV10-3
cdr3_aa: CAISDSGKNTGELFF

v_call: TRBV2
cdr3_aa: CASREVTGANVLTF

v_call: TRBV19
cdr3_aa: CASSPLLSEEQYF

v_call: TRBV6-4
cdr3_aa: CASSDSTGNSNQPQHF

v_call: TRBV11-1
cdr3_aa: CASSLLTGSNTEAFF

v_call: TRBV5-4
cdr3_aa: CASSLSAGETYEQYF

v_call: TRBV7-3
cdr3_aa: CASSPRENTEAFF

v_call: TRBV6-5
cdr3_aa: CASSYGGQYYGYTF

v_call: TRBV10-3
cdr3_aa: CAISKGSSGNTIYF

v_call: TRBV7-3
cdr3_aa: CASSLNPPGTTDTQYF

v_call: TRBV19
cdr3_aa: CASSTASGGAYEQYF

v_call: TRBV6-5
cdr3_aa: CASSYSKLQTGLAETQYF

v_call: TRBV12-3/TRBV12-4
cdr3_aa: CASSLGGTPGPQHF

v_call: TRBV6-4
cdr3_aa: CASSPGTGAEAFF

v_call: TRBV6-2/TRBV6-3
cdr3_aa: CASSPGWAMWEAFF

v_call: TRBV19
cdr3_aa: CASRNGETQYF

v_call: TRBV28
cdr3_aa: CASSLRQVRSYEQYF

v_call: TRBV14
cdr3_aa: CASSLGEGELFF

v_call: TRBV20-1
cdr3_aa: CSARDQRNMNTEAFF

v_call: TRBV10-3
cdr3_aa: CAISGTGGGNTIYF

v_call: TRBV19
cdr3_aa: CASSAFWADRADGYTF

v_call: TRBV20-1
cdr3_aa: CSASPGQGGENTEAFF

v_call: TRBV6-1
cdr3_aa: CASIPPGQNIEAFF

v_call: TRBV14
cdr3_aa: CASSHNRLDGTDTQYF

v_call: TRBV6-1
cdr3_aa: CASSEGVQSPLHF

v_call: TRBV6-2/TRBV6-3
cdr3_aa: CASSYSIRRNEQFF

v_call: TRBV6-1
cdr3_aa: CASRTGTSGNTIYF

v_call: TRBV11-2
cdr3_aa: CASSFWGAYNEQFF

v_call: TRBV20-1
cdr3_aa: CSARDVSGLSSYNEQFF

v_call: TRBV6-1
cdr3_aa: CASRPGNTGELFF

v_call: TRBV2
cdr3_aa: CASSAQRGGPETQYF

v_call: TRBV20-1
cdr3_aa: CSARARVRGNYGYTF

v_call: TRBV5-8
cdr3_aa: CASSLAKGSPLHF

v_call: TRBV6-1
cdr3_aa: CASTRTGGDTEAFF

v_call: TRBV20-1
cdr3_aa: CSARVRIGGGYTF

v_call: TRBV24-1
cdr3_aa: CATSDMPGLAGEETQYF

v_call: TRBV28
cdr3_aa: CASSFPDEDTEAFF